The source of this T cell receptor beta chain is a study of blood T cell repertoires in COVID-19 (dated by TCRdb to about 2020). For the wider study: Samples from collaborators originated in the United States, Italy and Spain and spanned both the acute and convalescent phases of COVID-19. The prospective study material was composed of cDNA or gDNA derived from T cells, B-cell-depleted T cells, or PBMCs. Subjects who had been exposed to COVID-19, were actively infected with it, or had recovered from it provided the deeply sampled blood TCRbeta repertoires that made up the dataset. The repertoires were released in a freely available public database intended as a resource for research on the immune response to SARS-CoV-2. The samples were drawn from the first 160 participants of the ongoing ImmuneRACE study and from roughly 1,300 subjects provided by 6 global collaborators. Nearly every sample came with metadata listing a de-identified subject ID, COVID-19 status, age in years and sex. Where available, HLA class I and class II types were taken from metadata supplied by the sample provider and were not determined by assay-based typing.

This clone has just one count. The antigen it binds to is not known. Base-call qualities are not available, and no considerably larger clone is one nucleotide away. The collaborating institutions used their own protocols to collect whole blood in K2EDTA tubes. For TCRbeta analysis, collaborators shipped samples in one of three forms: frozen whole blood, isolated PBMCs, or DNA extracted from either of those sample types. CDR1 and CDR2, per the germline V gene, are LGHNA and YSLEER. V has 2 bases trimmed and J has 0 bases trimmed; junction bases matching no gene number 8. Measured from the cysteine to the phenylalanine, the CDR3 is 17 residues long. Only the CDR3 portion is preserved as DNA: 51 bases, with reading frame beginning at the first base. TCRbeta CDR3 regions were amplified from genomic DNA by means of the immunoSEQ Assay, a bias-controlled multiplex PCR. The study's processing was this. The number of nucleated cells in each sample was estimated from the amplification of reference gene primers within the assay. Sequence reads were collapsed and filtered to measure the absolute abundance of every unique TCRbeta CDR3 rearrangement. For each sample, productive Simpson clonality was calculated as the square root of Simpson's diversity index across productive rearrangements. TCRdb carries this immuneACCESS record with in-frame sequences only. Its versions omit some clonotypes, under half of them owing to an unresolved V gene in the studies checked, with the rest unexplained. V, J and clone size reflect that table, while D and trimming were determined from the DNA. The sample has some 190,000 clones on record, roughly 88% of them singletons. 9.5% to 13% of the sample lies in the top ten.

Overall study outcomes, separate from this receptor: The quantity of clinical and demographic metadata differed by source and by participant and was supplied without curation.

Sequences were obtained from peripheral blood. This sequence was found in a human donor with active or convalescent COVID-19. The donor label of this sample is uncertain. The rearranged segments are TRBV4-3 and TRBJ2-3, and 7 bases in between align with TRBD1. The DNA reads TGCGCCAGCAGCCAACGGGACAGCCGGTCTAGCACAGATACGCAGTATTTT. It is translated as CASSQRDSRSSTDTQYF.